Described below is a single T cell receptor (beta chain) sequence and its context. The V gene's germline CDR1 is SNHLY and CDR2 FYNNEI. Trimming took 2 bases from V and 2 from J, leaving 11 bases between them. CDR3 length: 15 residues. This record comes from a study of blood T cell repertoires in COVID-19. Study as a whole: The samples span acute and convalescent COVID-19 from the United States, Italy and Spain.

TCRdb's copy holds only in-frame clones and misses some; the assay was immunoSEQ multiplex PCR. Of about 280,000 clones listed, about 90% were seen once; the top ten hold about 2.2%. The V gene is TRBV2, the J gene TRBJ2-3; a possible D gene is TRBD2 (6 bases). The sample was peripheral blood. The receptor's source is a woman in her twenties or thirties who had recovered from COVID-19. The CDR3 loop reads CASSELGGATDTQYF. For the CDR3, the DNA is TGTGCCAGCAGTGAATTGGGCGGGGCCACAGATACGCAGTATTTT.